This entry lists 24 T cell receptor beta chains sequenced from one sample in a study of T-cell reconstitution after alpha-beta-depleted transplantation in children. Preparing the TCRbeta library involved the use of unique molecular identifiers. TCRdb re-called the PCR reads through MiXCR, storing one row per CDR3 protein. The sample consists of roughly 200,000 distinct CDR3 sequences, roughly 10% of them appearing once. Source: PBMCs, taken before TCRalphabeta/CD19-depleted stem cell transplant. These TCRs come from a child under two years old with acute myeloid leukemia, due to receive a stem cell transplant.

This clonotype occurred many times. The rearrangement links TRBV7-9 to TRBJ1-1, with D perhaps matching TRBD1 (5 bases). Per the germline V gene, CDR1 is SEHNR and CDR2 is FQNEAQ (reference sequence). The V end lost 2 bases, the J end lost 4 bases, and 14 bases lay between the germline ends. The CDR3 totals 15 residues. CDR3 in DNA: TGTGCCAGCAGCTTACGTGGGGGGGGTGGCACTGAAGCTTTCTTT. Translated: CASSLRGGGGTEAFF.

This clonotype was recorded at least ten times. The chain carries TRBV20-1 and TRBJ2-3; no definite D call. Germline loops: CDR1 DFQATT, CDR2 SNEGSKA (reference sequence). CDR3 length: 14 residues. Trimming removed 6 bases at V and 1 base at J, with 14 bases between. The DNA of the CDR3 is TGCAGTGCCCACGACGGCCCCGGCACAGATACGCAGTATTTT. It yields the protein CSAHDGPGTDTQYF.

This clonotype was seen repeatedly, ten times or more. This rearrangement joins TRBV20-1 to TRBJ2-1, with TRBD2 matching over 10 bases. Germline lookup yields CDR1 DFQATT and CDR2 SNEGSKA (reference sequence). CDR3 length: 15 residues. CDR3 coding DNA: TGCAGCATGGGGGGGTGGACTAGCGGCTACAATGAGCAGTTCTTC. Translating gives CSMGGWTSGYNEQFF.

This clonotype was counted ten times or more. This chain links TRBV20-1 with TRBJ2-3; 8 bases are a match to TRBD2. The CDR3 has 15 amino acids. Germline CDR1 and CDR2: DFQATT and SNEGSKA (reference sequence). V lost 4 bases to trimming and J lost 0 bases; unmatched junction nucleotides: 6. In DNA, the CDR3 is TGCAGTGCTACACCTCCTAGCGGGAGCACAGATACGCAGTATTTT. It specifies CSATPPSGSTDTQYF.

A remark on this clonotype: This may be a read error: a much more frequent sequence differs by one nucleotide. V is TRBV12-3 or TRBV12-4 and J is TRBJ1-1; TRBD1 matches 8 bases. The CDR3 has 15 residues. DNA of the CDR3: TGTCCCAGCAGTCTTCAGGGGGCCATAAACACTGAAGCTTTCTTT. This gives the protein CPSSLQGAINTEAFF.

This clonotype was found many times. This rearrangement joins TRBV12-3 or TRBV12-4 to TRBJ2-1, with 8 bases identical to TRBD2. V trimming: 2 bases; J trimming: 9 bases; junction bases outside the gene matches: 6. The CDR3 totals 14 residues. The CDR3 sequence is CASSLRSGSPEQFF. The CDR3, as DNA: TGTGCCAGCAGTTTAAGAAGCGGGAGCCCTGAGCAGTTCTTC.

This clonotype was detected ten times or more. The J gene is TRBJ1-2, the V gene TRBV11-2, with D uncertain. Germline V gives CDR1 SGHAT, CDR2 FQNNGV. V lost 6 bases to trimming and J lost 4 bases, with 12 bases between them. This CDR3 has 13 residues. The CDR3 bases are TGTGCCAGCAGTCAAGACGGGCTCTATGGCTACACCTTC. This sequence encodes CASSQDGLYGYTF.

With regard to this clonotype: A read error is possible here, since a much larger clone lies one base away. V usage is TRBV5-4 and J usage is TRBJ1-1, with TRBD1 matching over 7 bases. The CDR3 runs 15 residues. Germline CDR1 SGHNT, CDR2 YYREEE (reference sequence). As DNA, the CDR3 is TGTGCCAGCAGCTCTCGGGACAGATTGAACACTGGAGCTTTCTTT. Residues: CASSSRDRLNTGAFF.

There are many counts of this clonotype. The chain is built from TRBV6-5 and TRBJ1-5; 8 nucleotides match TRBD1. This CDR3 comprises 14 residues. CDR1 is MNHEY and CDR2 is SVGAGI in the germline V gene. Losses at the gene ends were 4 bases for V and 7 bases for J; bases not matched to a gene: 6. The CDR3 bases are TGTGCCAGCAGTTCCGGGACAGGCAGCCAGCCCCAGCATTTT. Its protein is CASSSGTGSQPQHF.

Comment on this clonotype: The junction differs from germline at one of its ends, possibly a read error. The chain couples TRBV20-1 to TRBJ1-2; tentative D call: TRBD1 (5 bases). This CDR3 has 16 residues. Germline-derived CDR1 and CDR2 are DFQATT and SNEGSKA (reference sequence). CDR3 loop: CSSRGRVRDPNYGYTF. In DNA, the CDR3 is TGCAGTTCTAGAGGCCGGGTTAGGGACCCTAACTATGGCTACACCTTC.

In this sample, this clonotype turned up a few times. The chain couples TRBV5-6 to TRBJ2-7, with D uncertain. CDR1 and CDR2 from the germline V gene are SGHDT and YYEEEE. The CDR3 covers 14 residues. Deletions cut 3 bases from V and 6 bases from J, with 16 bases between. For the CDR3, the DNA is TGTGCCAGCAGCTCGTCGTACTACTTTACCGAGCAGTACTTC. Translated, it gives CASSSSYYFTEQYF.

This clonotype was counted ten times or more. CDR3 residues: CASSQDIGGNTIYF. The CDR3, as DNA: TGCGCCAGCAGCCAAGATATAGGAGGAAACACCATATATTTT. The chain has TRBV4-1 and TRBJ1-3; D is undetermined. Germline V gives CDR1 MGHRA, CDR2 YSYEKL. This CDR3 is built from 14 residues. V lost 0 bases, J lost 4 bases, and 7 bases lay in between.

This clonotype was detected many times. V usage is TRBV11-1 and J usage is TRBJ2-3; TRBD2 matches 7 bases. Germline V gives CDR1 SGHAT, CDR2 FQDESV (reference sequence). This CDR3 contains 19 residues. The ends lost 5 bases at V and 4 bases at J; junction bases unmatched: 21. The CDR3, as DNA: TGTGCCAGCAGCCCAGGTTGGGCTAGCGGAACTCCGCCGCCAGATACGCAGTATTTT. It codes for CASSPGWASGTPPPDTQYF.

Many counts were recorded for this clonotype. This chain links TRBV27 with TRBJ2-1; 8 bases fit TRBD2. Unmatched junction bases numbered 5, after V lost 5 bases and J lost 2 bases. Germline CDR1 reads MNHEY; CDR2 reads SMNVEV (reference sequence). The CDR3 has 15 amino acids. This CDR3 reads CASSPAGDPYNEQFF. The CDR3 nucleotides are TGTGCCAGCAGTCCAGCGGGAGACCCCTACAATGAGCAGTTCTTC.

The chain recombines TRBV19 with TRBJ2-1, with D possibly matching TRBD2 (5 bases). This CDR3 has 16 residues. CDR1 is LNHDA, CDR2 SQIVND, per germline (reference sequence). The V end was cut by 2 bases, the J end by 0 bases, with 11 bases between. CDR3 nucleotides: TGTGCCAGTAGTATAAAAACCGGGGTCTCCTACAATGAGCAGTTCTTC. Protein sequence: CASSIKTGVSYNEQFF. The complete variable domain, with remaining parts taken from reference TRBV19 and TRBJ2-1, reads DGGITQSPKYLFRKEGQNVTLSCEQNLNHDAMYWYRQDPGQGLRLIYYSQIVNDFQKGDIAEGYSVSREKKESFPLTVTSAQKNPTAFYLCASSIKTGVSYNEQFFGPGTRLTVL.

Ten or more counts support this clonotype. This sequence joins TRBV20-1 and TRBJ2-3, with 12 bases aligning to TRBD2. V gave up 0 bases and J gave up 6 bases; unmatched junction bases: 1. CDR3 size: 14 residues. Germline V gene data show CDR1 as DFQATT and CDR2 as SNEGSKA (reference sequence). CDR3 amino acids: CSARELAGGDTQYF. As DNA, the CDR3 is TGCAGTGCTAGAGAACTAGCGGGAGGCGATACGCAGTATTTT.

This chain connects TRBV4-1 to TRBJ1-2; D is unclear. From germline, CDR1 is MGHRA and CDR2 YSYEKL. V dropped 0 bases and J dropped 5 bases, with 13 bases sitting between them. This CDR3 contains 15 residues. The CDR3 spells CASSQDSNSPYGYTF. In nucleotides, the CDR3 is TGCGCCAGCAGCCAAGATAGTAATAGTCCATATGGCTACACCTTC.

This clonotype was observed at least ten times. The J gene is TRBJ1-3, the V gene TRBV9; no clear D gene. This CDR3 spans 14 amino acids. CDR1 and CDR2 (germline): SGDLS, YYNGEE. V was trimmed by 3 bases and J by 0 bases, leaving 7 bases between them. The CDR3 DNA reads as TGTGCCAGCAGCGCAATGAGCTCTGGAAACACCATATATTTT. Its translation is CASSAMSSGNTIYF. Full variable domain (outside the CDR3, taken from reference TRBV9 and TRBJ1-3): DSGVTQTPKHLITATGQRVTLRCSPRSGDLSVYWYQQSLDQGLQFLIQYYNGEERAKGNILERFSAQQFPDLHSELNLSSLELGDSALYFCASSAMSSGNTIYFGEGSWLTVV.

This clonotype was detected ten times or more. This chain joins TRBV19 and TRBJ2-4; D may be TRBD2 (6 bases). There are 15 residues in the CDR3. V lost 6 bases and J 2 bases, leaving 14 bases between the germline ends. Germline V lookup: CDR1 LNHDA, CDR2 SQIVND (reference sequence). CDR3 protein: CASRPRGISKNIQYF. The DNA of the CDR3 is TGTGCCAGTAGGCCCCGCGGGATATCCAAAAACATTCAGTACTTC.

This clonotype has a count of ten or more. For the CDR3, the DNA is TGTGCCAGTAGTATCACCAGGAACACTGAAGCTTTCTTT. Encoded protein: CASSITRNTEAFF. This chain joins TRBV19 and TRBJ1-1; D unclear. CDR3 length: 13 amino acids. The V end lost 3 bases, the J end lost 1 base, and 6 bases lay between the germline ends. CDR1 and CDR2 from the germline V gene are LNHDA and SQIVND (reference sequence).

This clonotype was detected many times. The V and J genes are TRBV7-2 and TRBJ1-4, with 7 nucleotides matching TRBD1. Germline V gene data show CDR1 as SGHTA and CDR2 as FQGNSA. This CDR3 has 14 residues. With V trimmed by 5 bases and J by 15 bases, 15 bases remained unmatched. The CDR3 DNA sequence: TGTGCCAGCAGCCAAGGGACAGATGGCCCAAGGGTGTTTTTT. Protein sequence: CASSQGTDGPRVFF.

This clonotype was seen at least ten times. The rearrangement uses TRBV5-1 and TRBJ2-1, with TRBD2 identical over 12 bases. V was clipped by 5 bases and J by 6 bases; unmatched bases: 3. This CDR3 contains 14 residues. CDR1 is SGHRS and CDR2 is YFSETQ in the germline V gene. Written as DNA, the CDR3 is TGCGCCAGCAGACCACTAGCGGGAGGCAATGAGCAGTTCTTC. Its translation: CASRPLAGGNEQFF.

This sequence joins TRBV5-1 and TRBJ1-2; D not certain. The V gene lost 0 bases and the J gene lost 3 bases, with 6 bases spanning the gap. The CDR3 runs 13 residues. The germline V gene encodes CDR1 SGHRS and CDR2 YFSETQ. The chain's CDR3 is CASSLDTDYGYTF. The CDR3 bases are TGCGCCAGCAGCTTGGATACAGACTATGGCTACACCTTC.

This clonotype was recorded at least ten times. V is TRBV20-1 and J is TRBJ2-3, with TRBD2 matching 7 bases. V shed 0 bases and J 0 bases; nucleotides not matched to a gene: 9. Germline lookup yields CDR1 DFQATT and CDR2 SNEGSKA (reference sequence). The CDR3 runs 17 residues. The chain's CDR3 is CSARDPLAAVSTDTQYF. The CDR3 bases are TGCAGTGCTAGAGATCCCCTAGCGGCCGTTAGCACAGATACGCAGTATTTT.